These 20 T cell receptor beta chains came from one sample sequenced in a study of T cell responses to AZD1222 COVID-19 vaccine. Repertoires were generated with immunoSEQ multiplex PCR, while TCRdb's copy carries only in-frame clones and drops some. Of about 120,000 clones listed, roughly 90% are singletons. The specimen comprised peripheral blood, sampled on day 0 of AZD1222 vaccination. The receptors originated from an adult in good health.

The V call is TRBV28, the J call TRBJ1-1; 7 bases line up with TRBD1. CDR3 length: 18 amino acids. Germline loops: CDR1 MDHEN, CDR2 SYDVKM. J lost 8 bases, V lost 2 bases, and 20 bases had no gene match. CDR3 protein: CASSLDLVRGRREGEAFF. The CDR3 region has the DNA TGTGCCAGCAGTTTAGACCTGGTTAGGGGGCGCAGAGAGGGGGAAGCTTTCTTT. Full variable domain (remainder filled in from reference TRBV28 and TRBJ1-1): DVKVTQSSRYLVKRTGEKVFLECVQDMDHENMFWYRQDPGLGLRLIYFSYDVKMKEKGDIPEGYSVSREKKERFSLILESASTNQTSMYLCASSLDLVRGRREGEAFFGQGTRLTVV.

V usage is TRBV2 and J usage is TRBJ2-2, with 11 bases identical to TRBD1. Unmatched junction bases numbered 2, after V lost 6 bases and J lost 2 bases. CDR1 and CDR2 (germline): SNHLY, FYNNEI. This CDR3 is 15 amino acids long. The CDR3 reads CASSGQGANTGELFF. CDR3 nucleotide sequence: TGTGCCAGCAGCGGACAGGGGGCTAACACCGGGGAGCTGTTTTTT.

The CDR3 DNA reads TGTGCCAGCAGTTCTACAGGGCTGCGTGGCTACACCTTC. Translation: CASSSTGLRGYTF. V is TRBV12-3 or TRBV12-4 and J is TRBJ1-2, with D possibly TRBD1 on 6 matching bases. The CDR3 is 13 amino acids. Deletions cut 4 bases from V and 7 bases from J, with 13 bases between.

The CDR3 region is CASSPGRASTNEKLFF. As DNA, the CDR3 is TGTGCCAGCTCACCAGGCAGAGCCTCAACTAATGAAAAACTGTTTTTT. V gene TRBV18 combines with J gene TRBJ1-4, with no clear D. The CDR3 loop spans 16 amino acids. Trimming removed 2 bases from V and 0 bases from J, with 10 bases in between. Germline V gene data show CDR1 as KGHSH and CDR2 as LQKENI.

This sequence joins TRBV30 and TRBJ2-5, with D possibly being TRBD2 (5 bases). CDR1 and CDR2 (germline): GTSNPN, SVGIG (reference sequence). CDR3 length equals 13 residues. V was trimmed by 2 bases and J by 7 bases, leaving 14 bases between them. In DNA form, the CDR3 reads TGTGCCTGGAGTAGGAGAGGGAAGGGGACCCAGTACTTC. It encodes CAWSRRGKGTQYF.

The DNA of the CDR3 is TGTGCCATCAGTGAGCGACCCGGGACAGCGAATGAAAAACTGTTTTTT. It codes for CAISERPGTANEKLFF. This chain connects TRBV10-3 to TRBJ1-4; 7 bases agree with TRBD1. Germline trimming cut 2 bases from V and 5 bases from J; bases unmatched to any gene: 8. Per the germline V gene, CDR1 is ENHRY and CDR2 is SYGVKD. This CDR3 region has 16 residues.

The rearrangement uses TRBV14 and TRBJ2-1; 8 bases are shared with TRBD2. V was pared by 6 bases and J by 0 bases, with 10 bases of the junction left unmatched. The CDR3 has 17 residues. Germline lookup yields CDR1 SGHDN and CDR2 FVKESK. The CDR3, as DNA: TGTGCCAGCAGTCCAATAGGACTAGCCCACTCCTACAATGAGCAGTTCTTC. This translates into CASSPIGLAHSYNEQFF. The complete variable domain, with remaining parts taken from reference TRBV14 and TRBJ2-1, reads EAGVTQFPSHSVIEKGQTVTLRCDPISGHDNLYWYRRVMGKEIKFLLHFVKESKQDESGMPNNRFLAERTGGTYSTLKVQPAELEDSGVYFCASSPIGLAHSYNEQFFGPGTRLTVL.

The chain combines TRBV20-1 with TRBJ1-5; 9 bases align to TRBD1. Trimming cost V 6 bases and J 7 bases; bases outside gene matches: 1. Germline-derived CDR1 and CDR2 are DFQATT and SNEGSKA (reference sequence). CDR3 length: 11 residues. The CDR3 reads CSAGQGQPQHF. The CDR3 nucleotides read TGCAGTGCGGGACAGGGACAGCCCCAGCATTTT.

The chain joins TRBV2 to TRBJ1-5, with 8 bases aligning to TRBD1. The length of the CDR3 is 13 residues. The ends lost 8 bases at V and 7 bases at J; junction bases unmatched: 7. Germline V gene data show CDR1 as SNHLY and CDR2 as FYNNEI. CDR3 sequence (DNA): TGTGCCAGCTTCAGGGGGCAGGGACAGCCCCAGCATTTT. It yields the protein CASFRGQGQPQHF.

The count of this clone is one. The chain employs TRBV24-1 and TRBJ2-2, with a tentative D call TRBD2 (5 bases). This CDR3 region has 17 residues. V dropped 2 bases and J dropped 0 bases, with 12 bases sitting between them. The V gene's germline CDR1 is KGHDR and CDR2 SFDVKD. In DNA form, the CDR3 reads TGTGCCACCAGTGATTGGGGAGCAGGAGCGAACACCGGGGAGCTGTTTTTT. It yields the protein CATSDWGAGANTGELFF.

This rearrangement joins TRBV5-4 to TRBJ1-2, with D possibly TRBD1 on 6 matching bases. Germline lookup yields CDR1 SGHNT and CDR2 YYREEE (reference sequence). V dropped 4 bases and J dropped 4 bases, with 20 bases sitting between them. The CDR3 sequence is 16 residues long. The CDR3 loop reads CASSRNRVRATYGYTF. The DNA for the CDR3 is TGTGCCAGCAGCCGAAACAGGGTTAGAGCGACCTATGGCTACACCTTC.

The J gene is TRBJ1-5, the V gene TRBV5-6; no reliable D call. Trimming shortened V by 1 base and J by 10 bases, and 9 bases separated the two germline ends. The CDR3 has 12 amino acids. The germline gives CDR1 SGHDT, CDR2 YYEEEE. The CDR3 here is CASSLMASPQHF. DNA of the CDR3: TGTGCCAGCAGCTTGATGGCCTCCCCCCAGCATTTT.

The sample holds one count of this clone. V is TRBV5-1 and J is TRBJ1-2; D is unresolved. The V and J ends lost 1 base and 6 bases respectively, with 13 bases between them. The CDR3 runs 14 residues. CDR1 is SGHRS, CDR2 YFSETQ, per germline. The CDR3 nucleotides read TGCGCCAGCAGCTTGATCTCTATCGGGGATGGCTACACCTTC. Translating gives CASSLISIGDGYTF. Full variable domain (rest looked up from reference TRBV5-1 and TRBJ1-2): KAGVTQTPRYLIKTRGQQVTLSCSPISGHRSVSWYQQTPGQGLQFLFEYFSETQRNKGNFPGRFSGRQFSNSRSEMNVSTLELGDSALYLCASSLISIGDGYTFGSGTRLTVV.

The chain employs TRBV4-3 and TRBJ1-1, with 11 positions matching TRBD1. This CDR3 has 14 residues. CDR1 and CDR2 from the germline V gene are LGHNA and YSLEER. V trimming: 4 bases; J trimming: 5 bases; junction bases outside the gene matches: 3. The CDR3: CASSRDRGRTEAFF. CDR3 DNA: TGCGCCAGCAGCCGGGACAGGGGGAGGACTGAAGCTTTCTTT.

The chain recombines TRBV2 with TRBJ1-5; tentative D call: TRBD1 (5 bases). Trimming removed 6 bases at V and 6 bases at J, with 30 bases between. This CDR3 region has 19 residues. The germline V gene encodes CDR1 SNHLY and CDR2 FYNNEI. The CDR3 DNA reads TGTGCCAGCAGACCATTTTTCCAGGGAATCTGGGACGAGGTTCAGCCCCAGCATTTT. Encoded protein: CASRPFFQGIWDEVQPQHF. Together with reference TRBV2 and TRBJ1-5, the CDR3 gives the full variable domain: EPEVTQTPSHQVTQMGQEVILRCVPISNHLYFYWYRQILGQKVEFLVSFYNNEISEKSEIFDDQFSVERPDGSNFTLKIRSTKLEDSAMYFCASRPFFQGIWDEVQPQHFGDGTRLSIL.

This chain uses TRBV4-3 with TRBJ1-5, with 9 bases that match TRBD1. Germline lookup yields CDR1 LGHNA and CDR2 YSLEER. The CDR3 spans 19 residues. The J segment lost 0 bases and the V segment lost 1 base, leaving 10 bases of the junction unmatched. Written as DNA, the CDR3 is TGCGCCAGCAGCCAAGGGAACAGGGGGCAACTACATAGCAATCAGCCCCAGCATTTT. It specifies CASSQGNRGQLHSNQPQHF.

The chain has TRBV27 and TRBJ2-5, with D unresolved. The length of the CDR3 is 11 residues. Per germline, CDR1 MNHEY and CDR2 SMNVEV (reference sequence). V lost 3 bases, J lost 9 bases, and 8 bases lay in between. The DNA for the CDR3 is TGTGCCAGCAGTTTTTTGGGCGCCCAGTACTTC. This translates into CASSFLGAQYF.

In this sample, this clone turned up once. V usage is TRBV19 and J usage is TRBJ1-5, with 9 bases that match TRBD1. Trimming took 5 bases from V and 4 from J; bases not matched to a gene: 9. CDR3 length: 16 residues. Germline V gene lookup returns CDR1 LNHDA and CDR2 SQIVND (reference sequence). In nucleotides, the CDR3 is TGTGCCAGTAGTTCCCCGGACAGGGGAGTGAATCAGCCCCAGCATTTT. Translation gives CASSSPDRGVNQPQHF. Drawing the rest from reference TRBV19 and TRBJ1-5, the complete variable domain is DGGITQSPKYLFRKEGQNVTLSCEQNLNHDAMYWYRQDPGQGLRLIYYSQIVNDFQKGDIAEGYSVSREKKESFPLTVTSAQKNPTAFYLCASSSPDRGVNQPQHFGDGTRLSIL.

This clone was counted only a few times. The gene calls are TRBV30 and TRBJ2-7, with a weak D call TRBD2 (5 bases). Germline CDR1 is GTSNPN and CDR2 is SVGIG (reference sequence). The V end lost 7 bases, the J end lost 1 base, and 11 bases lay between the germline ends. The CDR3 has 12 residues. The CDR3 region is CASDGGSYEQYF. The DNA of the CDR3 is TGTGCCTCAGACGGAGGATCCTACGAGCAGTACTTC.

V usage is TRBV5-1 and J usage is TRBJ1-2, with 9 bases matching TRBD1. The CDR3 runs to 17 residues. The germline CDR1 and CDR2 sequences are SGHRS and YFSETQ. The V and J ends lost 0 bases and 3 bases, in that order; junction bases with no gene match: 9. This chain's CDR3 is CASSLGPGQGKDYGYTF. CDR3 sequence (DNA): TGCGCCAGCAGCTTGGGCCCTGGACAGGGGAAGGACTATGGCTACACCTTC.